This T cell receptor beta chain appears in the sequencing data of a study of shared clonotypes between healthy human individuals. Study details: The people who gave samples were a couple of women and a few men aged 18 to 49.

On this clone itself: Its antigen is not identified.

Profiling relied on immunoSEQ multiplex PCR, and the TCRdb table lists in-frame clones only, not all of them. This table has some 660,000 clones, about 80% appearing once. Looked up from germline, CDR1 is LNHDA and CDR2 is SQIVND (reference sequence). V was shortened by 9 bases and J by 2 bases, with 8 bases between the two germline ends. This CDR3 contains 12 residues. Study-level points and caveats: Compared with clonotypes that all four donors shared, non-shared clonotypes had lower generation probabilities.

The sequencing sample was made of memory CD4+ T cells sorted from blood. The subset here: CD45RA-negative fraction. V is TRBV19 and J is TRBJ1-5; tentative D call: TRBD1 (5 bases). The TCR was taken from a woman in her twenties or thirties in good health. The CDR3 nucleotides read TGTGCCAGCCGGGGCCGCAATCAGCCCCAGCATTTT. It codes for CASRGRNQPQHF.